This T cell receptor beta chain was obtained from a study of blood T cell repertoires in COVID-19. Residents of 24 US areas, aged about 18 to 89 years, made up the participants. Cohort assignment relied on participant-reported clinical history. Two consecutive negative NP/OP PCR tests, clearance, or resolved symptoms defined Cohort 3 recovery. Profiled with immunoSEQ multiplex PCR; TCRdb holds only in-frame clones, not every one. In the table there are about 300,000 clones, about nine tenths of which are singletons. Trimming removed 2 bases from V and 6 bases from J; junction bases left unmatched: 8. This CDR3 has 16 amino acids. Germline V gene data show CDR1 as KGHSH and CDR2 as LQKENI.

The origin of this receptor is a man aged 30 to 45 who had recovered from COVID-19. V is TRBV18 and J is TRBJ2-2; the match to TRBD2 covers 8 bases. Sequencing input: PBMCs or T cells enriched from blood (not recorded which). CDR3 in amino acids: CASSPGLAGRSGELFF. The CDR3 bases are TGTGCCAGCTCACCAGGCCTAGCGGGTCGATCCGGGGAGCTGTTTTTT.